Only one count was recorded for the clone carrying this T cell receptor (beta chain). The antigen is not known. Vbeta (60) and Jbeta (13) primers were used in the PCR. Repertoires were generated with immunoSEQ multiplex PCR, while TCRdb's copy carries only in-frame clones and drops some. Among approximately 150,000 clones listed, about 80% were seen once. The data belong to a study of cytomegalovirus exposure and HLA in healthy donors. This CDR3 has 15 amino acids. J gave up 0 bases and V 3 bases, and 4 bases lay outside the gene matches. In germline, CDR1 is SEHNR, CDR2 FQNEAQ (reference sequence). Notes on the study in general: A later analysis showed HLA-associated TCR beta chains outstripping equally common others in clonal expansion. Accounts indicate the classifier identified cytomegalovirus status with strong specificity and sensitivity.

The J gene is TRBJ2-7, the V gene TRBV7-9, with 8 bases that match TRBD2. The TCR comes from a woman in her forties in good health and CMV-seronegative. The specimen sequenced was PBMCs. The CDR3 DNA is TGTGCCAGCAGCTTCCGGCGGGGGGACTCCTACGAGCAGTACTTC. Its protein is CASSFRRGDSYEQYF.